This T cell receptor (beta chain) was sequenced during a study of T-cell reconstitution after alpha-beta-depleted transplantation in children. CDR3 length: 23 amino acids. The germline V gene has CDR1 SGHTA and CDR2 FQGNSA. J was trimmed by 2 bases and V by 3 bases; bases with no gene match: 23. Construction of the TCRbeta library involved unique molecular identifiers. TCRdb called the PCR reads again in MiXCR, with one record for every CDR3 protein. Of roughly 490,000 distinct CDR3 sequences listed, more than 9.5% are singletons. The clonotype originates from a female patient aged 2-15 years who had a stem cell transplant for aplastic anemia, so the T cells may come from the graft donor. Material: PBMCs, mostly from graft donor cells, obtained 180 days after TCRalphabeta/CD19-depleted stem cell transplant. This chain joins TRBV7-2 and TRBJ2-1, with 12 bases fitting TRBD1. CDR3 bases: TGTGCCAGCAGCTTTCCGGGACAGGGGGCGATCATCGGGAGGGCCTTTACCTACAATGAGCAGTTCTTC. Translating gives CASSFPGQGAIIGRAFTYNEQFF. Full variable domain (missing parts from reference TRBV7-2 and TRBJ2-1): GAGVSQSPSNKVTEKGKDVELRCDPISGHTALYWYRQSLGQGLEFLIYFQGNSAPDKSGLPSDRFSAERTGGSVSTLTIQRTQQEDSAVYLCASSFPGQGAIIGRAFTYNEQFFGPGTRLTVL.